This T cell receptor beta chain was sequenced during a study of T cells after yellow fever vaccination. On this clonotype itself: Antigen specificity is unknown.

The germline V gene encodes CDR1 KGHSH and CDR2 LQKENI. There are 15 residues in the CDR3. The J segment lost 0 bases and the V segment lost 5 bases, leaving 4 bases of the junction unmatched. Study-level findings and limits: Relatively few clonotypes were ones that appeared in both CD4 and CD8 compartments.

A single record per CDR3 protein comes from TCRdb applying MiXCR to the 5' RACE reads. This table holds about 260,000 distinct CDR3 sequences, 13% found once. The sample here was CD4+ T cells sorted from PBMCs, taken 45 days after the yellow fever booster vaccination. The clonotype comes from a man aged 25-45 years who received the YFV17D yellow fever vaccine. The chain joins TRBV18 to TRBJ1-5; 7 positions match TRBD1. The CDR3 loop reads CASSRQGYSNQPQHF. CDR3 DNA: TGTGCCAGCTCAAGACAGGGTTATAGCAATCAGCCCCAGCATTTT.